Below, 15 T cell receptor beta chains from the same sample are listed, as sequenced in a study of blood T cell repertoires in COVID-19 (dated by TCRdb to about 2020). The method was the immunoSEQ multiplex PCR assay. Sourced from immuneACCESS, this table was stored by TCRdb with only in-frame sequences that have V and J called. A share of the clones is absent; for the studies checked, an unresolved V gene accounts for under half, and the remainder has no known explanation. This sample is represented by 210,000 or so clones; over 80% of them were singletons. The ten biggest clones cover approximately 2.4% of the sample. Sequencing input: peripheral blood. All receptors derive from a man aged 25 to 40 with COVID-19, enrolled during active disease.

The CDR3 reads CASSIGLREGKETQYF. For the CDR3, the DNA is TGTGCCAGTAGTATAGGGTTGAGGGAAGGAAAAGAGACCCAGTACTTC. The rearrangement joins TRBV19 to TRBJ2-5, with a weak D call TRBD2 (5 bases). Germline CDR1 LNHDA, CDR2 SQIVND (reference sequence). Trimming shortened V by 1 base and J by 3 bases, and 15 bases separated the two germline ends. There are 16 residues in the CDR3.

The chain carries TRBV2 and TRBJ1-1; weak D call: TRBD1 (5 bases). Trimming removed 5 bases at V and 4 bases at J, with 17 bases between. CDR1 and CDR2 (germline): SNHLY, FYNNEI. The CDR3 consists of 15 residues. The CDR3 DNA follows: TGTGCCAGCAGTTCAGCGTGGCCGGGGGGCACTGAAGCTTTCTTT. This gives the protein CASSSAWPGGTEAFF.

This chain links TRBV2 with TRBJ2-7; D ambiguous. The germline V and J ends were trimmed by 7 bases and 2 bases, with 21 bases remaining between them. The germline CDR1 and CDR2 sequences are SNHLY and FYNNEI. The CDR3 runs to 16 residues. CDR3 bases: TGTGCCAGCACCCCAGGCGAATCGTTCCTCACCTACGAGCAGTACTTC. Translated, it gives CASTPGESFLTYEQYF.

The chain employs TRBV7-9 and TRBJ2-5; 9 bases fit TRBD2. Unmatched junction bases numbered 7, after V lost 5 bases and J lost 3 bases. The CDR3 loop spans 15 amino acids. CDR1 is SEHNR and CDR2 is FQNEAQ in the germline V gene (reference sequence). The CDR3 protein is CASSPTGTSKETQYF. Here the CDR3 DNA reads TGTGCCAGCAGCCCCACCGGGACTAGCAAAGAGACCCAGTACTTC.

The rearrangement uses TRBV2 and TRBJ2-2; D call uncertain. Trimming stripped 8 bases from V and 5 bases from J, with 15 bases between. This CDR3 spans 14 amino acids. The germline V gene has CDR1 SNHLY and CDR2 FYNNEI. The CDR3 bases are TGTGCCAGCCAGACCGAGACATCGACCGGGGAGCTGTTTTTT. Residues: CASQTETSTGELFF.

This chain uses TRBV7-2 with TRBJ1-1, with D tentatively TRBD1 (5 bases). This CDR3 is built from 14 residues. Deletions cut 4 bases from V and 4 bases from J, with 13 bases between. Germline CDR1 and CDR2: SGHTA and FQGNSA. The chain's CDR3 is CASSSQGIITEAFF. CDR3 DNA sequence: TGTGCCAGCAGCTCCCAGGGCATAATCACTGAAGCTTTCTTT.

The CDR3: CASGPRQGNNEKLFF. Written as DNA, the CDR3 is TGTGCTAGTGGTCCAAGACAGGGCAATAATGAAAAACTGTTTTTT. The chain carries TRBV12-5 and TRBJ1-4; 7 positions agree with TRBD1. Germline CDR1 and CDR2: LGHNT and FRNRAP. The junction had 7 bases not matched to a gene; V was cut back by 5 bases and J by 4 bases. The CDR3 runs to 15 residues.

In DNA form, the CDR3 reads TGTGCCAGTAGTCAGGTGGGGCGGAACACTGAAGCTTTCTTT. Its translation is CASSQVGRNTEAFF. This chain connects TRBV19 to TRBJ1-1; a weak D match, TRBD1 (5 bases). The CDR3 has 14 residues. V lost 5 bases and J 1 base, leaving 11 bases between the germline ends. Germline-derived CDR1 and CDR2 are LNHDA and SQIVND (reference sequence). Full variable domain (missing parts from reference TRBV19 and TRBJ1-1): DGGITQSPKYLFRKEGQNVTLSCEQNLNHDAMYWYRQDPGQGLRLIYYSQIVNDFQKGDIAEGYSVSREKKESFPLTVTSAQKNPTAFYLCASSQVGRNTEAFFGQGTRLTVV.

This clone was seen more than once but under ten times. CDR3 DNA: TGTGCCAGCAGTGGGGCCTTCAATCAGCCCCAGCATTTT. This encodes CASSGAFNQPQHF. J is TRBJ1-5 and V is TRBV7-8; a weak D match, TRBD1 (5 bases). This CDR3 is 13 amino acids long. With 6 bases removed from V and 3 bases from J, the gap between germline ends came to 9 bases. Germline V gene data show CDR1 as SGHVS and CDR2 as FQNEAQ.

CDR3 in DNA: TGTGCCATCAGTGAGAACAGGTTAGCCAAAAACATTCAGTACTTC. Encoded protein: CAISENRLAKNIQYF. V usage is TRBV10-3 and J usage is TRBJ2-4, with D possibly TRBD1 on 5 matching bases. V was trimmed by 2 bases and J by 0 bases, leaving 8 bases between them. The germline gives CDR1 ENHRY, CDR2 SYGVKD. This CDR3 region has 15 residues.

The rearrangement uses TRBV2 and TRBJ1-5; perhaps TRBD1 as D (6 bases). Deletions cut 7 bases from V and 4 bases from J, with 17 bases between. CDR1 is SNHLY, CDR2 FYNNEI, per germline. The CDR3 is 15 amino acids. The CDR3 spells CASTLDRKGNQPQHF. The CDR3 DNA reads TGTGCCAGCACCTTAGACAGGAAGGGTAATCAGCCCCAGCATTTT. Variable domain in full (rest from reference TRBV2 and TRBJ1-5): EPEVTQTPSHQVTQMGQEVILRCVPISNHLYFYWYRQILGQKVEFLVSFYNNEISEKSEIFDDQFSVERPDGSNFTLKIRSTKLEDSAMYFCASTLDRKGNQPQHFGDGTRLSIL.

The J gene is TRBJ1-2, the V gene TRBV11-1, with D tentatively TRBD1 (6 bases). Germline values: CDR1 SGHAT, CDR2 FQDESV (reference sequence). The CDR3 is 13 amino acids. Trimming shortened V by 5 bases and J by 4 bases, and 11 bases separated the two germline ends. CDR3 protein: CASSMDSLYGYTF. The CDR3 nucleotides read TGTGCCAGCAGCATGGACAGCCTCTATGGCTACACCTTC.

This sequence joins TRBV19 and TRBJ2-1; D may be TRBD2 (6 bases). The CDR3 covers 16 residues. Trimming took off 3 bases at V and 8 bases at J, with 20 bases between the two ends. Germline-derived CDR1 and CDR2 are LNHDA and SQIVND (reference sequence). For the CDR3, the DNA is TGTGCCAGTAGTATCCCGTTCGGGGGATTAATGGATGAGCAGTTCTTC. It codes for CASSIPFGGLMDEQFF.

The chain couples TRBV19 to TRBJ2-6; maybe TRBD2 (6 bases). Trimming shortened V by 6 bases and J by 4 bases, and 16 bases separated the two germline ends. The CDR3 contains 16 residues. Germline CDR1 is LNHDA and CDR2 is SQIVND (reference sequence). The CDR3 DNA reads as TGTGCCAGTAGGCGGGGTAGGTCTTCAGGGGCCAACGTCCTGACTTTC. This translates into CASRRGRSSGANVLTF.

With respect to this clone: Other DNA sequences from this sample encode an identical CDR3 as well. The CDR3 DNA is TGCGCCAGCAGCTCGTCAGGGGACTCCTACAATGAGCAGTTCTTC. Translation: CASSSSGDSYNEQFF. The chain joins TRBV5-1 to TRBJ2-1; D is perhaps TRBD1 (6 bases). The CDR3 runs to 15 residues. The V end lost 3 bases, the J end lost 0 bases, and 10 bases lay between the germline ends. CDR1 is SGHRS and CDR2 is YFSETQ in the germline V gene.